A selection of T cell receptor beta chains follows, all from one sample in a study of blood T cell repertoires in COVID-19. Clones were read by immunoSEQ multiplex PCR, and TCRdb kept only the in-frame ones, dropping some. The repertoire holds 390,000 or so clones, with about 87% as singletons. The material sequenced was PBMCs or T cells enriched from blood (not recorded which). These TCRs come from a woman in her 50s who had recovered from COVID-19. CDR3s include the opening cysteine and the closing phenylalanine or tryptophan. A D gene is named only where the DNA matches it firmly. Clone size is given for some rows only: seen once, a few or many times, or a class if the clone is expanded.

D	size	V	J	DNA	CDR3
TRBD1	.	TRBV4-3	TRBJ1-2	TGCGCCAGCAGCCAAGATGGAACTAGGGACAGGGCCATCTTC	CASSQDGTRDRAIF
TRBD1	.	TRBV30	TRBJ1-1	TGTGCCTGGGGACAGGGGCTTGAAGCTTTCTTT	CAWGQGLEAFF
.	.	TRBV19	TRBJ1-3	TGTGCCAGTAGTATATTTGAGACACCTGGAAACACCATATATTTT	CASSIFETPGNTIYF
TRBD2	.	TRBV6-6	TRBJ2-3	TGTGCCAGCAGTCCCACCGCCGCCGGACTAGCGGGCACAGATACGCAGTATTTT	CASSPTAAGLAGTDTQYF
.	.	TRBV30	TRBJ2-7	TGTGCCTGGAGTGCCACAGGATACGAGCAGTACTTC	CAWSATGYEQYF
.	.	TRBV4-2	TRBJ1-5	TGTGCCAGCAGCCCACAGGGAGTCAATCAGCCCCAGCATTTT	CASSPQGVNQPQHF
TRBD2	once	TRBV7-9	TRBJ2-3	TGTGCCAGCACCCCCCCAGGGCTAGCGGGAGAGGCAGATACGCAGTATTTT	CASTPPGLAGEADTQYF
.	.	TRBV19	TRBJ1-1	TGTGCCAGTAGTATACAACAGACCGGGATAGGGACTGAAGCTTTCTTT	CASSIQQTGIGTEAFF
TRBD2	.	TRBV7-6	TRBJ2-2	TGTGCCAGCAGCCAACTAGCGGGGCCCCTCGCCGGGGAGCTGTTTTTT	CASSQLAGPLAGELFF
.	.	TRBV2	TRBJ2-5	TGTGCCAGCAGTGAATGGGGCCAGACCCAAGAGACCCAGTACTTC	CASSEWGQTQETQYF
TRBD2	.	TRBV18	TRBJ2-3	TGTGCCAGCTCACCTCAAGAACTAGCGGGGTACACAGATACGCAGTATTTT	CASSPQELAGYTDTQYF
TRBD2	.	TRBV4-1	TRBJ2-3	TGCGCCAGCAGCCAAAATGGGGGACTAGTTACAGATACGCAGTATTTT	CASSQNGGLVTDTQYF
.	.	TRBV30	TRBJ1-2	TGTGCCTGGAGCCCCGGGCAGGGGCTATGGGGCTACACCTTC	CAWSPGQGLWGYTF
TRBD1	.	TRBV3-1/TRBV3-2	TRBJ2-5	TGTGCCAGCAGCCCGCAGGCAGGGGGTCAAGAGACCCAGTACTTC	CASSPQAGGQETQYF
TRBD1	.	TRBV27	TRBJ2-3	TGTGCCAGCAGTTCAGGACAGGGATTATATACGCAGTATTTT	CASSSGQGLYTQYF
.	.	TRBV24-1	TRBJ1-2	TGTGCCACCAGTGATAGCGTGTTAGCTAACTATGGCTACACCTTC	CATSDSVLANYGYTF
.	.	TRBV7-9	TRBJ2-5	TGTGCCAGCAGCCTAGACAGTTCAGGTACCCAGTACTTC	CASSLDSSGTQYF
TRBD1	few	TRBV11-2	TRBJ1-4	TGTGCCAGCAGCTTTAGGACAGGGCGAACTAATGAAAAACTGTTTTTT	CASSFRTGRTNEKLFF
TRBD1	once	TRBV18	TRBJ1-4	TGTGCCAGCGGTCCACAGGGGGCGCGGGAAAAACTGTTTTTT	CASGPQGAREKLFF